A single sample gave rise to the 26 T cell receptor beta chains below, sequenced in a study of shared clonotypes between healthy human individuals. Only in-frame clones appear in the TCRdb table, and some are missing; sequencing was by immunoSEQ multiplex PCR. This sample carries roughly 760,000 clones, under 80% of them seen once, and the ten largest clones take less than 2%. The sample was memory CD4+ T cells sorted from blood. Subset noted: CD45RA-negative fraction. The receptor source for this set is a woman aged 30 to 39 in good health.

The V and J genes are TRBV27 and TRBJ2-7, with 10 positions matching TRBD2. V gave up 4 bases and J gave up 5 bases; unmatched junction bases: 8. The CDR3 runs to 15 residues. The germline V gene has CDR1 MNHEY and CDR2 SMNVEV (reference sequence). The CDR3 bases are TGTGCCAGCAGTTCTCCCGGGACTAGCGTCGACGAGCAGTACTTC. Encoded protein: CASSSPGTSVDEQYF.

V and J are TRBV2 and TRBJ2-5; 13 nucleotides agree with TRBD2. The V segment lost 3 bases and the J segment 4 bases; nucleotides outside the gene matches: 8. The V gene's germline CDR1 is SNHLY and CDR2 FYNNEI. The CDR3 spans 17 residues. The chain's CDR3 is CASSEGRLAGGIETQYF. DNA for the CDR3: TGTGCCAGCAGTGAGGGCCGACTAGCGGGAGGAATAGAGACCCAGTACTTC.

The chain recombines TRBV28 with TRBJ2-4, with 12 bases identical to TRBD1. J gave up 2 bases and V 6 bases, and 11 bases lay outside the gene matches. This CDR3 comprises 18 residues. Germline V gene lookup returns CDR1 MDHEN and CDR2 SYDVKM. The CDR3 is CASRDTGTGGATKNIQYF. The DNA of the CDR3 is TGTGCCAGCAGGGACACCGGGACAGGGGGCGCGACCAAAAACATTCAGTACTTC.

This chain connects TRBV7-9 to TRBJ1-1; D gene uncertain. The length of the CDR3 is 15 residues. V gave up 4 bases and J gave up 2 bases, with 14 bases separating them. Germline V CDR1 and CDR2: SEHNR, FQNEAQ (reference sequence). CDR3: CASSSWEGINTEAFF. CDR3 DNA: TGTGCCAGCAGCTCCTGGGAGGGAATAAACACTGAAGCTTTCTTT.

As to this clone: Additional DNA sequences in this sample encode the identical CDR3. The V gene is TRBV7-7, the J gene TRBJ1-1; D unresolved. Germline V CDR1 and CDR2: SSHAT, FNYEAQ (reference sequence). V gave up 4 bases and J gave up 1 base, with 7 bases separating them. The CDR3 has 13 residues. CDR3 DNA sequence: TGTGCCAGCAGCTCTTCGGAGAACACTGAAGCTTTCTTT. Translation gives CASSSSENTEAFF.

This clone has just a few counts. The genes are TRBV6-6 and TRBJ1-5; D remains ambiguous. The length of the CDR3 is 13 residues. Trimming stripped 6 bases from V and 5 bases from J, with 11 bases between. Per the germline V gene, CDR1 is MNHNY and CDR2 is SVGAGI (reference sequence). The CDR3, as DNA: TGTGCCAGCAGGCCTCTCACTTATCAGCCCCAGCATTTT. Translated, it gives CASRPLTYQPQHF.

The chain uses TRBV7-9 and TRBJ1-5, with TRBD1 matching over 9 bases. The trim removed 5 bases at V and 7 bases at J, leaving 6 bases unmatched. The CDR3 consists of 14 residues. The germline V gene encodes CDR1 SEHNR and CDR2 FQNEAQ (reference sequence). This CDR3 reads CASSGSGQGQPQHF. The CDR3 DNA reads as TGTGCCAGCAGCGGGTCGGGACAGGGCCAGCCCCAGCATTTT.

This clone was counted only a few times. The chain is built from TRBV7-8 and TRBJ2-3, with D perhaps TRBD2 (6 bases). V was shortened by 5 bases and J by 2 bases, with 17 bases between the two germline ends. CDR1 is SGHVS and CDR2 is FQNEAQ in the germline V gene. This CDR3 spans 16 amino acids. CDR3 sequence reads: CASSRMRRVDTDTQYF. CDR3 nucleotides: TGTGCCAGCAGCAGAATGCGGAGGGTAGACACAGATACGCAGTATTTT.

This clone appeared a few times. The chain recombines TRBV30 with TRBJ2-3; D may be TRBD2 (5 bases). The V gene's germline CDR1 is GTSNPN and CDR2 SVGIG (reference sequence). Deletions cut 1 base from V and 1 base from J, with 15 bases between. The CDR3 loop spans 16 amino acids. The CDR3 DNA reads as TGTGCCTGGAGTGGATGGCTAGCACTCGGCACAGATACGCAGTATTTT. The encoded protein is CAWSGWLALGTDTQYF. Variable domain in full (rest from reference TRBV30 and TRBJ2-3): SQTIHQWPATLVQPVGSPLSLECTVEGTSNPNLYWYRQAAGRGLQLLFYSVGIGQISSEVPQNLSASRPQDRQFILSSKKLLLSDSGFYLCAWSGWLALGTDTQYFGPGTRLTVL.

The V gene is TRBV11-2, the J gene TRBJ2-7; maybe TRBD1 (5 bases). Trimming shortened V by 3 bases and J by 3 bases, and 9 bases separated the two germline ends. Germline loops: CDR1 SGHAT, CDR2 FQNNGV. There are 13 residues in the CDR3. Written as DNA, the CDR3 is TGTGCCAGCAGCTTTAGGCAGGGCTACGAGCAGTACTTC. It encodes CASSFRQGYEQYF.

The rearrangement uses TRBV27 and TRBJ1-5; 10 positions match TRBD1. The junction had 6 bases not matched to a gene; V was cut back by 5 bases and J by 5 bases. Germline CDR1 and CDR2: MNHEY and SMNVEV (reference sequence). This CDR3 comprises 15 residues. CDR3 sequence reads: CASSARQGAYQPQHF. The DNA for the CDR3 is TGTGCCAGCAGTGCTCGACAGGGGGCCTATCAGCCCCAGCATTTT.

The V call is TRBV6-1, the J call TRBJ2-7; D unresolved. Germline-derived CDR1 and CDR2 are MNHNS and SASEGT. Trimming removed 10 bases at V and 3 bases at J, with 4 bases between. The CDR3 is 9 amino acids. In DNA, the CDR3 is TGTGCCACCGGCTACGAGCAGTACTTC. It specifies CATGYEQYF.

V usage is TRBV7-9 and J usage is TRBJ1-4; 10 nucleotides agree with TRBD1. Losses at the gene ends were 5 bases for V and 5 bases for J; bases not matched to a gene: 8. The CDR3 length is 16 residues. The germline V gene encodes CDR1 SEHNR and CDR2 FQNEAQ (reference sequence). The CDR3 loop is CASSKGQGVGNEKLFF. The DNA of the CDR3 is TGTGCCAGCAGCAAAGGACAGGGGGTGGGGAATGAAAAACTGTTTTTT.

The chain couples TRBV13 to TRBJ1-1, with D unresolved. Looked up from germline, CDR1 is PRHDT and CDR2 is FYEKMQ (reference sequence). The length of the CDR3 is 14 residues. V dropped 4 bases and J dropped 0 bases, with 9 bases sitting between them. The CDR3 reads CASSSGRLNTEAFF. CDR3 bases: TGTGCCAGCAGCTCAGGACGGTTGAACACTGAAGCTTTCTTT.

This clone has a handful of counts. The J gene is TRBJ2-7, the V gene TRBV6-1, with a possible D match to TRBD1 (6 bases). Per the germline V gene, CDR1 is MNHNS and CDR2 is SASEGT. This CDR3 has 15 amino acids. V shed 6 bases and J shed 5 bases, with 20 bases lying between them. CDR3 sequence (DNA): TGTGCCAGCAGAGCCCAAGAAACCAGGGGCAACGAGCAGTACTTC. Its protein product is CASRAQETRGNEQYF.

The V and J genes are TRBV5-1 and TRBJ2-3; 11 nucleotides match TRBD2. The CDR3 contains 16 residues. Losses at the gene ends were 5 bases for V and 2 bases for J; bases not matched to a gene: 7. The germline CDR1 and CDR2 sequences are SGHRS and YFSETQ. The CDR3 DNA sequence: TGCGCCAGCAGAGCCGGGACTAGCGGACTCACAGATACGCAGTATTTT. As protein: CASRAGTSGLTDTQYF.

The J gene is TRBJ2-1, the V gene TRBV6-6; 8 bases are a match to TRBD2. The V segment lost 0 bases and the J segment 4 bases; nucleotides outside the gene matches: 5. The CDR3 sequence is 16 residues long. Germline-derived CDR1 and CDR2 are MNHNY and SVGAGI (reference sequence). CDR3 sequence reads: CASSYSSGSRYNEQFF. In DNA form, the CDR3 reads TGTGCCAGCAGTTACTCGAGCGGGAGTCGGTACAATGAGCAGTTCTTC.

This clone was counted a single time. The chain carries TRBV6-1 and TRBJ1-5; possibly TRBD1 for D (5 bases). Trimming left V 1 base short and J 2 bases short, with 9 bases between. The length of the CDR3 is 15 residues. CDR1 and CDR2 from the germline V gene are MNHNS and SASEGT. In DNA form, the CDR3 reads TGTGCCAGCAGTGAAGGTCAGGGAGGCAATCAGCCCCAGCATTTT. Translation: CASSEGQGGNQPQHF.

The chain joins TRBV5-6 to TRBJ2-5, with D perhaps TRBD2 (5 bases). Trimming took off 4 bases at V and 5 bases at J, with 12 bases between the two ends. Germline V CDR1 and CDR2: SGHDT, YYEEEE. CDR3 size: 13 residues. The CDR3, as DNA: TGTGCCAGCAGCATCGGACTTGGCGAGACCCAGTACTTC. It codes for CASSIGLGETQYF.

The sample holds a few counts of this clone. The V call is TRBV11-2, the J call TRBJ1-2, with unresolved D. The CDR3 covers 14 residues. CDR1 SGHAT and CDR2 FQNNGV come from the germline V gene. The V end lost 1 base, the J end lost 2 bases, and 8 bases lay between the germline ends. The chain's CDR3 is CASSLVTGNYGYTF. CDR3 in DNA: TGTGCCAGCAGCTTAGTAACGGGGAACTATGGCTACACCTTC.

In DNA, the CDR3 is TGTGCCAGCAACGTCCAGGGGGCGCTTGGCACAGATACGCAGTATTTT. It encodes CASNVQGALGTDTQYF. The chain combines TRBV2 with TRBJ2-3; 8 positions match TRBD1. In germline, CDR1 is SNHLY, CDR2 FYNNEI. With 7 bases clipped from V and 1 base from J, the junction kept 10 bases outside the gene matches. The CDR3 runs 16 residues. The whole variable domain, remainder taken from reference TRBV2 and TRBJ2-3, is EPEVTQTPSHQVTQMGQEVILRCVPISNHLYFYWYRQILGQKVEFLVSFYNNEISEKSEIFDDQFSVERPDGSNFTLKIRSTKLEDSAMYFCASNVQGALGTDTQYFGPGTRLTVL.

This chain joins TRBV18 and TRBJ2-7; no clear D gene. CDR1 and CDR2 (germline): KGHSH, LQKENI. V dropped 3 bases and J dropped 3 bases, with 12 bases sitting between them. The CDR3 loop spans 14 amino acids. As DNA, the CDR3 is TGTGCCAGCTCACCTTCAATGAAGAACTACGAGCAGTACTTC. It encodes CASSPSMKNYEQYF.

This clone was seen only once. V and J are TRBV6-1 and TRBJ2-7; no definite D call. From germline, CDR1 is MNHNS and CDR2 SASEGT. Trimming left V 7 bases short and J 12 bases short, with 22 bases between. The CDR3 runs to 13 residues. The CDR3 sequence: CASKPPETPFWYF. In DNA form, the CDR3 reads TGTGCCAGCAAGCCCCCGGAGACTCCCTTTTGGTACTTC.

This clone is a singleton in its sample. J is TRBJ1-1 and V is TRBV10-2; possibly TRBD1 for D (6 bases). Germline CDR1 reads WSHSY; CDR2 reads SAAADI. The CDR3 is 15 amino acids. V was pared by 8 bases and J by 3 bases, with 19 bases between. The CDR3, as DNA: TGCGCCAGCGCCCCTGGGGGGGGCGCCGACACTGAAGCTTTCTTT. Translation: CASAPGGGADTEAFF.

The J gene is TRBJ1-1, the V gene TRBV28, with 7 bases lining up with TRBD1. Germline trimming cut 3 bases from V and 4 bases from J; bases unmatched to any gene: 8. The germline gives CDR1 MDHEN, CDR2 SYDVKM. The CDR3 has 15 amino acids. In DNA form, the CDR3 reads TGTGCCAGCAGTTTGGGGGCGACAGGGAGCACTGAAGCTTTCTTT. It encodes CASSLGATGSTEAFF.

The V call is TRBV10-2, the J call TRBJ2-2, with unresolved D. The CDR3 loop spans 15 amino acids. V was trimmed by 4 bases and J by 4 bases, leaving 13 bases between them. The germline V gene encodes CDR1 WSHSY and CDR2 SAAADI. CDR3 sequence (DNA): TGCGCCAGCAGTGCACAGCCGACTCGCACCGGGGAGCTGTTTTTT. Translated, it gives CASSAQPTRTGELFF.